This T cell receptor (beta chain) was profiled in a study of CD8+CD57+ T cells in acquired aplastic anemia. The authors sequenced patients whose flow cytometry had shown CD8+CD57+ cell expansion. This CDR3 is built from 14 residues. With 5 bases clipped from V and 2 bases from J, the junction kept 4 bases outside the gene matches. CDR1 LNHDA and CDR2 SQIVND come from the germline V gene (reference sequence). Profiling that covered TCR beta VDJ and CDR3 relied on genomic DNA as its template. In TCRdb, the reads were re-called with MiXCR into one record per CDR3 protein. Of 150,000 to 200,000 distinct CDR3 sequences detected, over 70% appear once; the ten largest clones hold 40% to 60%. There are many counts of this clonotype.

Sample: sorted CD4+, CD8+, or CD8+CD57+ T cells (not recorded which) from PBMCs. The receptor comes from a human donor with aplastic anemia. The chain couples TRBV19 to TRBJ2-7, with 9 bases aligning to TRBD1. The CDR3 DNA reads TGTGCCAGTAGTCCCGGACAGGGGCCCTACGAGCAGTACTTC. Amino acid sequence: CASSPGQGPYEQYF. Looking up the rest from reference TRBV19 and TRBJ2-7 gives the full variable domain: DGGITQSPKYLFRKEGQNVTLSCEQNLNHDAMYWYRQDPGQGLRLIYYSQIVNDFQKGDIAEGYSVSREKKESFPLTVTSAQKNPTAFYLCASSPGQGPYEQYFGPGTRLTVT.